These 9 T cell receptor beta chains came from one sample sequenced in a study of CD8 T cells in Susac syndrome. Reverse transcription of about 0.45 to 1 ug RNA was carried out with random hexamers. TCRdb ran MiXCR on the immunoSEQ multiplex PCR reads and lists one entry per CDR3 protein. Here the sample spans some 260,000 distinct CDR3 sequences, roughly 81% being singletons. The sequenced sample consisted of CD8+ T cells from PBMCs. These receptors were collected from a human donor with multiple sclerosis.

This chain uses TRBV27 with TRBJ1-1; D is ambiguous. This CDR3 is built from 14 residues. Trimming pared 4 bases from V and 3 bases from J, leaving 12 bases between. Per the germline V gene, CDR1 is MNHEY and CDR2 is SMNVEV (reference sequence). The CDR3 sequence: CASSSRGTDTEAFF. The CDR3 bases are TGTGCCAGCAGTTCCCGAGGTACAGACACTGAAGCTTTCTTT.

This clonotype appeared a single time. This chain links TRBV6-5 with TRBJ2-3; 8 bases are shared with TRBD2. Germline V gene lookup returns CDR1 MNHEY and CDR2 SVGAGI. Losses at the gene ends were 6 bases for V and 3 bases for J; bases not matched to a gene: 8. This CDR3 region has 15 residues. The CDR3, as DNA: TGTGCCAGCAGAGGCCTAGCGGGCTATACAGATACGCAGTATTTT. As protein: CASRGLAGYTDTQYF.

The chain carries TRBV7-9 and TRBJ2-1; the D gene could be TRBD1 or TRBD2 (5 bases each). CDR3 length: 13 residues. Trimming removed 2 bases from V and 8 bases from J, with 10 bases in between. Germline V gene lookup returns CDR1 SEHNR and CDR2 FQNEAQ (reference sequence). CDR3 sequence: CASSLIRDHEQFF. The CDR3 nucleotides read TGTGCCAGCAGCTTAATCAGGGACCATGAGCAGTTCTTC.

The chain carries TRBV27 and TRBJ1-1; D unclear. The V end was cut by 3 bases, the J end by 1 base, with 9 bases between. The CDR3 covers 14 residues. The germline CDR1 and CDR2 sequences are MNHEY and SMNVEV (reference sequence). CDR3 protein: CASSFHPANTEAFF. Here the CDR3 DNA reads TGTGCCAGCAGTTTCCATCCGGCGAACACTGAAGCTTTCTTT.

The rearrangement uses TRBV2 and TRBJ2-2; no firm D call. This CDR3 has 15 amino acids. CDR1 and CDR2 from the germline V gene are SNHLY and FYNNEI. V lost 8 bases to trimming and J lost 6 bases, with 19 bases between them. The DNA for the CDR3 is TGTGCCAGCCGTCCCGGGCCCTCTAAGGCCGGGGAGCTGTTTTTT. This codes for CASRPGPSKAGELFF. The full variable domain, its missing parts supplied by reference TRBV2 and TRBJ2-2, is EPEVTQTPSHQVTQMGQEVILRCVPISNHLYFYWYRQILGQKVEFLVSFYNNEISEKSEIFDDQFSVERPDGSNFTLKIRSTKLEDSAMYFCASRPGPSKAGELFFGEGSRLTVL.

This chain joins TRBV7-9 and TRBJ2-3; TRBD1 might be the D (5 bases). Germline V gene data show CDR1 as SEHNR and CDR2 as FQNEAQ (reference sequence). The CDR3 is made up of 14 amino acids. Trimming removed 1 base at V and 4 bases at J, with 9 bases between. CDR3 nucleotide sequence: TGTGCCAGCAGCTTAGTAGTAGGGGCAGATACGCAGTATTTT. This sequence encodes CASSLVVGADTQYF.

V usage is TRBV10-3 and J usage is TRBJ2-3; 7 nucleotides agree with TRBD2. This CDR3 comprises 18 residues. The trim removed 5 bases at V and 7 bases at J, leaving 21 bases unmatched. The V gene's germline CDR1 is ENHRY and CDR2 SYGVKD. CDR3 bases: TGTGCCATCAGTACGCCGGGGAAGCGGGATGTTGAGCACAATACGCAGTATTTT. This translates into CAISTPGKRDVEHNTQYF.

This chain connects TRBV7-6 to TRBJ2-4; 7 bases are shared with TRBD2. The J segment lost 0 bases and the V segment lost 3 bases, leaving 8 bases of the junction unmatched. Germline assignment: CDR1 SGHVS and CDR2 FNYEAQ. The CDR3 is 17 amino acids. CDR3 protein: CASSLGWEGEAKNIQYF. DNA for the CDR3: TGTGCCAGCAGCTTGGGCTGGGAGGGTGAAGCCAAAAACATTCAGTACTTC.

There are a few counts of this clonotype. The J gene is TRBJ2-7, the V gene TRBV2; TRBD1 matches at 9 bases. The V segment lost 3 bases and the J segment 3 bases; nucleotides outside the gene matches: 0. This CDR3 has 13 amino acids. Germline V lookup: CDR1 SNHLY, CDR2 FYNNEI. The CDR3 loop is CASSEDRGYEQYF. As DNA, the CDR3 is TGTGCCAGCAGTGAGGACAGGGGCTACGAGCAGTACTTC. The complete variable domain, with remaining parts taken from reference TRBV2 and TRBJ2-7, reads EPEVTQTPSHQVTQMGQEVILRCVPISNHLYFYWYRQILGQKVEFLVSFYNNEISEKSEIFDDQFSVERPDGSNFTLKIRSTKLEDSAMYFCASSEDRGYEQYFGPGTRLTVT.